Below, 22 T cell receptor beta chains from the same sample are listed, as sequenced in a study of T cells after yellow fever vaccination (dated by TCRdb to between 2019 and 2020). The treatment or condition label on this specimen signifies: live attenuated yellow fever vaccine strain. The library was made by 5' RACE. Sequencing used an Illumina NovaSeq 6000. Using fastp trimming at Q25 and MiXCR clonotype assembly, TCRdb reanalyzed the public sequencing data and kept in-frame beta chains. Every CDR3 protein is listed once, alongside the most common genes and DNA of its rows. This sample has hundreds of thousands of distinct CDR3 sequences in its table, and roughly a sixth of those were observed once. About 18% of the sample belongs to the ten largest clones. Sequenced here: PBMCs, sampled before the yellow fever booster vaccination. The receptors were gathered from a man younger than 35 who received the YFV17D yellow fever vaccine.

In its sample, this clonotype was seen many times. The junction departs from germline at one end; a sequencing error may be responsible. The genes are TRBV7-7 and TRBJ2-1; D could derive from TRBD1 or TRBD2 (5 bases each). Germline assignment: CDR1 SSHAT and CDR2 FNYEAQ (reference sequence). This CDR3 has 14 amino acids. The CDR3 nucleotides read TGTGCTAGCAGCTACGGACCCGTTGGGGGTGAGCAGTTCTTC. As protein: CASSYGPVGGEQFF.

The CDR3 here is CASSPEGVWTGELFF. CDR3 bases: TGCGCCAGCAGTCCCGAGGGGGTCTGGACCGGGGAGCTGTTTTTT. The chain joins TRBV4-3 to TRBJ2-2; D is perhaps TRBD1 (6 bases). V was clipped by 6 bases and J by 5 bases, with 16 bases between them. The length of the CDR3 is 15 residues. Germline V lookup: CDR1 LGHNA, CDR2 YSLEER.

V is TRBV5-5 and J is TRBJ1-5; 7 bases fit TRBD1. The CDR3 is 14 residues long. Trimming took 6 bases from V and 0 from J; bases not matched to a gene: 3. Germline CDR1 is SGHKS and CDR2 is YYEKEE (reference sequence). As DNA, the CDR3 is TGTGCCAGCACTACAGGGGCTAGCAATCAGCCCCAGCATTTT. It specifies CASTTGASNQPQHF.

The gene calls are TRBV4-3 and TRBJ1-3, with D possibly TRBD1 on 5 matching bases. Germline values: CDR1 LGHNA, CDR2 YSLEER. Between the trimmed V and J ends, which lost 0 bases and 2 bases, there was a span of 11 bases. This CDR3 is 16 amino acids long. CDR3 in DNA: TGCGCCAGCAGCCAAGAATCCGGGGGTACTGGAAACACCATATATTTT. It specifies CASSQESGGTGNTIYF.

This clonotype has a handful of counts. The chain recombines TRBV10-1 with TRBJ2-5, with D possibly being TRBD2 (6 bases). CDR1 is WNHNN, CDR2 SYGVQD, per germline (reference sequence). There are 13 residues in the CDR3. Trimming removed 0 bases from V and 7 bases from J, with 9 bases in between. The CDR3 here is CASSESFGGTQYF. CDR3 nucleotides: TGCGCCAGCAGTGAGTCGTTCGGGGGGACCCAGTACTTC.

This clonotype was seen more than once but under ten times. The junction departs from the called germline gene at one end, perhaps through a read error. The genes are TRBV12-3 or TRBV12-4 and TRBJ1-5; 8 bases map to TRBD1. This CDR3 is built from 15 residues. The CDR3 loop is CAISWGRQGNQPQHF. The CDR3 nucleotides are TGTGCCATCAGTTGGGGGAGACAGGGGAATCAGCCCCAGCATTTT.

This clonotype occurred a few times. J is TRBJ2-1 and V is TRBV6-6, with 7 nucleotides matching TRBD1. The V gene's germline CDR1 is MNHNY and CDR2 SVGAGI (reference sequence). J lost 8 bases, V lost 6 bases, and 4 bases had no gene match. This CDR3 has 12 amino acids. CDR3 nucleotide sequence: TGTGCCAGCAGCCACACAGGGGATGAGCAGTTCTTC. Its translation is CASSHTGDEQFF.

J is TRBJ2-3 and V is TRBV10-3, with TRBD1 matching 7 bases. CDR1 and CDR2 from the germline V gene are ENHRY and SYGVKD. The junction had 11 bases not matched to a gene; V was cut back by 8 bases and J by 0 bases. The CDR3 totals 16 residues. CDR3 coding DNA: TGTGCCATCGGACCGAGACAGGGCAGGAGCACAGATACGCAGTATTTT. The encoded protein is CAIGPRQGRSTDTQYF.

This clonotype was counted at least ten times. This chain links TRBV7-2 with TRBJ2-7; unclear D gene. CDR1 is SGHTA, CDR2 FQGNSA, per germline. The CDR3 runs 11 residues. V lost 1 base and J 3 bases, leaving 1 base between the germline ends. The CDR3 region is CASSLDYEQYF. The CDR3 nucleotides read TGTGCCAGCAGCTTAGACTACGAGCAGTACTTC.

The chain employs TRBV18 and TRBJ1-2; D is perhaps TRBD1 (5 bases). The length of the CDR3 is 15 residues. Germline CDR1 reads KGHSH; CDR2 reads LQKENI. V was shortened by 2 bases and J by 5 bases, with 15 bases between the two germline ends. The DNA for the CDR3 is TGTGCCAGCTCACCAATGACCCGGTCAGGGTATGGCTACACCTTC. Its protein is CASSPMTRSGYGYTF.

The chain joins TRBV9 to TRBJ1-6; TRBD1 matches at 10 bases. Germline loops: CDR1 SGDLS, CDR2 YYNGEE. Trimming took 4 bases from V and 9 from J; bases not matched to a gene: 10. This CDR3 is built from 16 residues. This CDR3 reads CASSISDRGQGSPLHF. CDR3 sequence (DNA): TGTGCCAGCAGCATATCCGACAGGGGGCAAGGTTCACCCCTCCACTTT.

This clonotype has a handful of counts. This chain connects TRBV29-1 to TRBJ2-5, with TRBD1 matching 7 bases. The CDR3 extends over 12 amino acids. Trimming cost V 2 bases and J 7 bases; bases outside gene matches: 4. Germline CDR1 and CDR2: SQVTM and ANQGSEA. CDR3: CSVEKGAGTQYF. The CDR3 nucleotides read TGCAGCGTTGAAAAGGGGGCCGGGACCCAGTACTTC.

J is TRBJ2-3 and V is TRBV6-5; unclear D gene. CDR3 length: 17 residues. The ends were cut back, 0 bases at V and 1 base at J, with 14 bases in the middle. The germline CDR1 and CDR2 sequences are MNHEY and SVGAGI. The CDR3 bases are TGTGCCAGCAGTTACTCGATAAGTTCCGCCGGCACAGATACGCAGTATTTT. Encoded protein: CASSYSISSAGTDTQYF.

This clonotype showed up just a few times. J is TRBJ1-1 and V is TRBV5-1; D gene ambiguous. CDR1 and CDR2 (germline): SGHRS, YFSETQ. The V end lost 0 bases, the J end lost 7 bases, and 13 bases lay between the germline ends. The CDR3 covers 14 residues. Here the CDR3 DNA reads TGCGCCAGCAGCTTGGGACTCTTGGCGGATGAAGCTTTCTTT. Protein product: CASSLGLLADEAFF.

The chain recombines TRBV7-2 with TRBJ1-3; D gene unclear. V lost 1 base and J lost 6, with 7 bases in between. Germline V lookup: CDR1 SGHTA, CDR2 FQGNSA. This CDR3 spans 13 amino acids. This CDR3 is CASSLGEENTIYF. CDR3 coding DNA: TGTGCCAGCAGCTTAGGGGAGGAAAACACCATATATTTT.

A few counts support this clonotype. The chain couples TRBV18 to TRBJ2-5; D not resolved. Germline CDR1 KGHSH, CDR2 LQKENI. The CDR3 spans 14 residues. V was shortened by 0 bases and J by 3 bases, with 8 bases between the two germline ends. The CDR3 here is CASSPPSSKETQYF. CDR3 in DNA: TGTGCCAGCTCACCACCGTCATCTAAAGAGACCCAGTACTTC. Full variable domain (rest looked up from reference TRBV18 and TRBJ2-5): NAGVMQNPRHLVRRRGQEARLRCSPMKGHSHVYWYRQLPEEGLKFMVYLQKENIIDESGMPKERFSAEFPKEGPSILRIQQVVRGDSAAYFCASSPPSSKETQYFGPGTRLLVL.

Only a few counts were recorded for this clonotype. V and J are TRBV29-1 and TRBJ1-2, with D tentatively TRBD1 (6 bases). Per the germline V gene, CDR1 is SQVTM and CDR2 is ANQGSEA. Trimming pared 4 bases from V and 6 bases from J, leaving 18 bases between. The CDR3 is made up of 14 amino acids. The CDR3 loop is CSVVGRQGYNGYTF. The CDR3 DNA reads as TGCAGCGTTGTAGGGCGGCAGGGGTATAATGGCTACACCTTC.

Only a few counts were recorded for this clonotype. The rearrangement uses TRBV20-1 and TRBJ1-4; D gene uncertain. This CDR3 contains 14 residues. The V gene's germline CDR1 is DFQATT and CDR2 SNEGSKA (reference sequence). Trimming took off 4 bases at V and 7 bases at J, with 16 bases between the two ends. The CDR3 DNA follows: TGCAGTGCTACCCCGGTAGGGAGAGCTGAAAAACTGTTTTTT. Amino acids: CSATPVGRAEKLFF.

This clonotype was counted a few times. The V and J genes are TRBV29-1 and TRBJ2-5, with D possibly TRBD2 on 6 matching bases. V was trimmed by 1 base and J by 2 bases, leaving 11 bases between them. Looked up from germline, CDR1 is SQVTM and CDR2 is ANQGSEA. There are 14 residues in the CDR3. Here the CDR3 reads CSVEVLAVQETQYF. As DNA, the CDR3 is TGCAGCGTTGAAGTACTAGCTGTGCAAGAGACCCAGTACTTC.

This clonotype was counted only a few times. CDR3 DNA sequence: TGTGCCAGCAGCGAACAGGGGAACTATGGCTACACCTTC. It is translated as CASSEQGNYGYTF. This chain joins TRBV11-2 and TRBJ1-2; TRBD1 matches at 7 bases. J gave up 2 bases and V 5 bases, and 2 bases lay outside the gene matches. Germline CDR1 is SGHAT and CDR2 is FQNNGV. There are 13 residues in the CDR3.

This clonotype has a count of ten or more. The genes are TRBV7-3 and TRBJ1-4, with D hard to call. Per germline, CDR1 SGHTA and CDR2 FQGTGA. V was cut by 5 bases and J by 7 bases, with 8 bases left in between. The length of the CDR3 is 12 residues. DNA of the CDR3: TGTGCCAGCAGCCCGGGAGGTGAAAAACTGTTTTTT. This sequence encodes CASSPGGEKLFF.

This clonotype occurred a few times. The DNA of the CDR3 is TGTGCCAGCAGCCCCAGACCAGGTGAAGCTTTCTTT. Amino acids: CASSPRPGEAFF. This rearrangement joins TRBV7-3 to TRBJ1-1; no firm D call. The CDR3 contains 12 residues. V lost 5 bases and J lost 7, with 11 bases in between. Germline CDR1 and CDR2: SGHTA and FQGTGA.